The 19 T cell receptor beta chains below all came from one sample that was sequenced in a study of blood T cell repertoires in COVID-19. Profiling relied on immunoSEQ multiplex PCR, and the TCRdb table lists in-frame clones only, not all of them. The repertoire holds under 250,000 clones, around 86% seen once, with around 1.7% in the top ten. The sample was peripheral blood. These receptors came from a woman aged 60-70 years who had recovered from COVID-19.

This chain connects TRBV2 to TRBJ1-6, with TRBD1 as a possible D gene (6 bases). CDR3 length: 16 residues. Looked up from germline, CDR1 is SNHLY and CDR2 is FYNNEI. V was shortened by 8 bases and J by 0 bases, with 14 bases between the two germline ends. The CDR3 loop reads CASRTAFSSYNSPLHF. For the CDR3, the DNA is TGTGCCAGCCGGACAGCATTTAGCTCCTATAATTCACCCCTCCACTTT.

The chain uses TRBV18 and TRBJ2-3; 12 nucleotides match TRBD2. The germline CDR1 and CDR2 sequences are KGHSH and LQKENI. This CDR3 has 18 residues. The junction had 5 bases not matched to a gene; V was cut back by 1 base and J by 0 bases. CDR3 in amino acids: CASSPRGLAGTSTDTQYF. CDR3 DNA: TGTGCCAGCTCACCACGAGGACTAGCGGGGACCAGCACAGATACGCAGTATTTT. Full variable domain (remainder filled in from reference TRBV18 and TRBJ2-3): NAGVMQNPRHLVRRRGQEARLRCSPMKGHSHVYWYRQLPEEGLKFMVYLQKENIIDESGMPKERFSAEFPKEGPSILRIQQVVRGDSAAYFCASSPRGLAGTSTDTQYFGPGTRLTVL.

The chain links TRBV7-2 to TRBJ2-7; 7 bases line up with TRBD1. V was pared by 5 bases and J by 4 bases, with 5 bases of the junction left unmatched. The CDR3 spans 13 residues. The germline CDR1 and CDR2 sequences are SGHTA and FQGNSA. CDR3 amino acids: CASSTPTGYEQYF. The CDR3, as DNA: TGTGCCAGCAGCACCCCGACAGGGTACGAGCAGTACTTC.

In the case of this clone: The same CDR3 is also encoded by other DNA sequences in this sample. J is TRBJ2-7 and V is TRBV28, with 8 bases that match TRBD1. CDR1 MDHEN and CDR2 SYDVKM come from the germline V gene. The V and J ends lost 9 bases and 3 bases, in that order; junction bases with no gene match: 1. The CDR3 is 11 residues long. The CDR3 coding sequence is TGTGCCAGTACAGGGGGCTACGAGCAGTACTTC. It codes for CASTGGYEQYF.

The rearrangement joins TRBV10-3 to TRBJ2-5, with a weak D call TRBD1 (8 bases). V dropped 3 bases and J dropped 4 bases, with 24 bases sitting between them. Germline CDR1 and CDR2: ENHRY and SYGVKD. This CDR3 spans 18 amino acids. In DNA, the CDR3 is TGTGCCATCAGTGATCACGGACCTAGCGGACAGGGAGGAGAGACCCAGTACTTC. Protein: CAISDHGPSGQGGETQYF.

The rearrangement links TRBV4-3 to TRBJ1-3; TRBD1 aligns across 8 bases. Germline assignment: CDR1 LGHNA and CDR2 YSLEER. The CDR3 covers 17 residues. The junction had 12 bases not matched to a gene; V was cut back by 4 bases and J by 4 bases. CDR3 DNA sequence: TGCGCCAGCAGCCCTACGTGGGGCGGGACAGGAGGAAACACCATATATTTT. Its translation: CASSPTWGGTGGNTIYF.

This chain links TRBV7-2 with TRBJ1-2; D may be TRBD1 (5 bases). This CDR3 has 16 amino acids. CDR1 is SGHTA, CDR2 FQGNSA, per germline. Trimming cost V 5 bases and J 0 bases, with 16 bases left between them. This CDR3 is CASSRPRGGANYGYTF. In DNA, the CDR3 is TGTGCCAGCAGCCGGCCTAGGGGAGGGGCTAACTATGGCTACACCTTC.

This clone appeared once. V is TRBV29-1 and J is TRBJ2-1; 10 bases agree with TRBD2. CDR3 length equals 16 residues. Germline loops: CDR1 SQVTM, CDR2 ANQGSEA. V shed 1 base and J 2 bases; nucleotides not matched to a gene: 5. CDR3 residues: CSVEVPSGGPYNEQFF. The CDR3 nucleotides read TGCAGCGTTGAAGTTCCTAGCGGGGGTCCCTACAATGAGCAGTTCTTC.

This rearrangement joins TRBV19 to TRBJ2-2; D is perhaps TRBD1 (6 bases). CDR3 length: 14 amino acids. V was shortened by 5 bases and J by 5 bases, with 12 bases between the two germline ends. Germline V lookup: CDR1 LNHDA, CDR2 SQIVND (reference sequence). CDR3 in DNA: TGTGCCAGTAGTTCAGGGGTCGGTACCGGGGAGCTGTTTTTT. It translates to CASSSGVGTGELFF.

This chain joins TRBV15 and TRBJ2-1; 9 bases are shared with TRBD2. CDR1 is LNHNV, CDR2 YYDKDF, per germline (reference sequence). This CDR3 region has 14 residues. Trimming at V came to 2 bases and at J to 4 bases, leaving 0 bases not matched to a gene. This CDR3 reads CATSRLAGYNEQFF. DNA of the CDR3: TGTGCCACCAGCAGACTAGCGGGGTACAATGAGCAGTTCTTC.

This clone was seen once. The rearrangement links TRBV4-1 to TRBJ1-1; possibly TRBD1 for D (6 bases). V gave up 0 bases and J gave up 8 bases, with 22 bases separating them. CDR1 is MGHRA and CDR2 is YSYEKL in the germline V gene. The CDR3 is 17 residues long. CDR3 amino acids: CASSQDSSSQGRWEAFF. The CDR3 DNA follows: TGCGCCAGCAGCCAAGATTCCTCCTCACAGGGAAGATGGGAAGCTTTCTTT.

J is TRBJ2-4 and V is TRBV2; D gene uncertain. The CDR3 is 12 residues long. The germline V gene has CDR1 SNHLY and CDR2 FYNNEI. V shed 6 bases and J shed 0 bases, with 3 bases lying between them. The CDR3: CASRLAKNIQYF. CDR3 in DNA: TGTGCCAGCAGACTAGCCAAAAACATTCAGTACTTC.

The genes are TRBV7-9 and TRBJ1-4, with D perhaps TRBD1 (5 bases). The CDR3 is 14 amino acids. V lost 7 bases and J lost 9, with 18 bases in between. Germline assignment: CDR1 SEHNR and CDR2 FQNEAQ (reference sequence). The CDR3 DNA sequence: TGTGCCAGCACCCCCCCGGACAAAACCCAAAAACTGTTTTTT. Amino acid sequence: CASTPPDKTQKLFF.

This clone was seen a few times. This chain connects TRBV7-2 to TRBJ2-3, with a tentative D call TRBD2 (6 bases). Trimming shortened V by 1 base and J by 7 bases, and 12 bases separated the two germline ends. Germline assignment: CDR1 SGHTA and CDR2 FQGNSA. The CDR3 contains 14 residues. CDR3 residues: CASSLVHGGNTQYF. CDR3 DNA sequence: TGTGCCAGCAGCTTAGTCCACGGGGGAAATACGCAGTATTTT.

The chain links TRBV18 to TRBJ1-6, with 8 positions matching TRBD1. The germline V gene has CDR1 KGHSH and CDR2 LQKENI. CDR3 length equals 15 residues. After removal of 5 bases from V and 7 bases from J, the junction contained 7 bases not matched to a gene. CDR3 nucleotides: TGTGCCAGCTCAATACAGGGGGAAAAAAATTCACCCCTCCACTTT. Encoded protein: CASSIQGEKNSPLHF. Full variable domain (missing parts from reference TRBV18 and TRBJ1-6): NAGVMQNPRHLVRRRGQEARLRCSPMKGHSHVYWYRQLPEEGLKFMVYLQKENIIDESGMPKERFSAEFPKEGPSILRIQQVVRGDSAAYFCASSIQGEKNSPLHFGNGTRLTVT.

The rearrangement uses TRBV18 and TRBJ2-7; 7 nucleotides match TRBD1. V was clipped by 3 bases and J by 1 base; unmatched bases: 6. The length of the CDR3 is 15 residues. From germline, CDR1 is KGHSH and CDR2 LQKENI. The CDR3 DNA reads TGTGCCAGCTCACCTAGCCGGGACAGATCCTACGAGCAGTACTTC. This encodes CASSPSRDRSYEQYF. Looking up the rest from reference TRBV18 and TRBJ2-7 gives the full variable domain: NAGVMQNPRHLVRRRGQEARLRCSPMKGHSHVYWYRQLPEEGLKFMVYLQKENIIDESGMPKERFSAEFPKEGPSILRIQQVVRGDSAAYFCASSPSRDRSYEQYFGPGTRLTVT.

The chain employs TRBV6-5 and TRBJ2-7; 13 bases fit TRBD2. The germline CDR1 and CDR2 sequences are MNHEY and SVGAGI. This CDR3 has 16 residues. J was trimmed by 6 bases and V by 4 bases; bases with no gene match: 9. For the CDR3, the DNA is TGTGCCAGCAGTTTACTAGCGGGGGGGCCTGGAGCCGAGCAGTACTTC. It specifies CASSLLAGGPGAEQYF.

This clone appeared once. Here the CDR3 DNA reads TGCGCCAGCAGCCACCCGGACAGGGGCACAGATACGCAGTATTTT. Translated, it gives CASSHPDRGTDTQYF. The V and J genes are TRBV4-3 and TRBJ2-3; 8 bases align to TRBD1. Germline CDR1 is LGHNA and CDR2 is YSLEER. CDR3 length: 15 amino acids. With 3 bases clipped from V and 1 base from J, the junction kept 3 bases outside the gene matches.

This clone showed up just a few times. CDR3 amino acids: CASSFQGMNGYTF. The CDR3 DNA reads as TGTGCCAGCAGTTTCCAGGGTATGAATGGCTACACCTTC. The rearrangement uses TRBV27 and TRBJ1-2; tentatively, D is TRBD1 (5 bases). CDR3 size: 13 residues. The germline CDR1 and CDR2 sequences are MNHEY and SMNVEV (reference sequence). V gave up 3 bases and J gave up 6 bases, with 11 bases separating them.